These 5 T cell receptor beta chains came from one sample sequenced in a study of blood T cell repertoires in COVID-19. TCRdb keeps only in-frame clones here, not all; method: immunoSEQ multiplex PCR. The sample consists of tens of thousands of clones, nearly 90% of them appearing once. Sequencing was carried out using peripheral blood. Receptors originate from a man aged 50-60 years with active COVID-19.

This chain connects TRBV7-9 to TRBJ2-1, with a possible D match to TRBD2 (5 bases). Trimming shortened V by 3 bases and J by 5 bases, and 20 bases separated the two germline ends. This CDR3 comprises 17 residues. The germline V gene has CDR1 SEHNR and CDR2 FQNEAQ (reference sequence). CDR3 in amino acids: CASSFRPRPPRDNEQFF. DNA for the CDR3: TGTGCCAGCAGCTTTCGCCCTCGCCCACCGAGGGACAATGAGCAGTTCTTC. Supplemented by reference TRBV7-9 and TRBJ2-1, the full variable domain reads DTGVSQNPRHKITKRGQNVTFRCDPISEHNRLYWYRQTLGQGPEFLTYFQNEAQLEKSRLLSDRFSAERPKGSFSTLEIQRTEQGDSAMYLCASSFRPRPPRDNEQFFGPGTRLTVL.

This rearrangement joins TRBV4-3 to TRBJ2-1, with TRBD2 matching 8 bases. This CDR3 is 18 amino acids long. Losses at the gene ends were 1 base for V and 1 base for J; bases not matched to a gene: 9. Germline V gene sequence: CDR1 LGHNA, CDR2 YSLEER. The CDR3 region has the DNA TGCGCCAGCAGCCAAGCGGTTAGCGGGGTTACTTCCTACAATGAGCAGTTCTTC. Residues: CASSQAVSGVTSYNEQFF.

V usage is TRBV19 and J usage is TRBJ1-1; 9 bases agree with TRBD1. Germline assignment: CDR1 LNHDA and CDR2 SQIVND (reference sequence). CDR3 length equals 14 residues. The V and J ends lost 5 bases and 4 bases, in that order; junction bases with no gene match: 5. CDR3 protein: CASSARDRVTEAFF. The CDR3 DNA sequence: TGTGCCAGTAGTGCCCGGGACAGGGTCACTGAAGCTTTCTTT. Using reference TRBV19 and TRBJ1-1 for the parts outside the CDR3, the full variable domain is DGGITQSPKYLFRKEGQNVTLSCEQNLNHDAMYWYRQDPGQGLRLIYYSQIVNDFQKGDIAEGYSVSREKKESFPLTVTSAQKNPTAFYLCASSARDRVTEAFFGQGTRLTVV.

This sequence joins TRBV6-5 and TRBJ1-2; weak D call: TRBD1 (6 bases). The CDR3 length is 16 residues. Germline CDR1 reads MNHEY; CDR2 reads SVGAGI. Trimming removed 2 bases at V and 2 bases at J, with 15 bases between. This chain's CDR3 is CASSYAPGQPNYGYTF. The CDR3 DNA is TGTGCCAGCAGTTACGCACCGGGACAACCGAACTATGGCTACACCTTC.

This chain uses TRBV3-1 (or the pseudogene TRBV3-2) with TRBJ2-2; 10 positions agree with TRBD1. Unmatched junction bases numbered 2, after V lost 3 bases and J lost 4 bases. Germline assignment: CDR1 LGHDT and CDR2 YNNKEL (reference sequence). CDR3 length equals 15 residues. CDR3 in amino acids: CASSQTGGGTGELFF. The DNA for the CDR3 is TGTGCCAGCAGCCAGACAGGGGGCGGCACCGGGGAGCTGTTTTTT.